This T cell receptor beta chain came from a study of shared clonotypes between healthy human individuals. Notes on the study in general: Sequencing of the sorted subsets was shown by rarefaction to be incomplete despite large depth. Compared with memory subsets, naive subsets generally had larger estimated richness. Sequencing depth was expected to influence donor clonotype sharing.

Naive-designated CD8 cells lacked CD45RO, were positively enriched for CCR7, and omitted terminally differentiated effector memory CD45RA+ cells. Donors, healthy HIV-negative adults, lacked recent acute infections or vaccinations. The CDR3 spans 15 residues. Germline-derived CDR1 and CDR2 are MNHEY and SVGAGI. V lost 6 bases, J lost 5 bases, and 10 bases stayed unmatched. For this clone: No antigen is known for it.

This table comes from immunoSEQ multiplex PCR, and its TCRdb copy is limited to in-frame clones, with some not included. The data contain about 2.2 million clones, over 85% of them singletons. The chain combines TRBV6-5 with TRBJ2-3, with 8 bases fitting TRBD2. The specimen was naive CD8+ T cells from PBMCs. This receptor was obtained from a man aged 18 to 35 in good health. Some clones in this sample may be carry-over from other donors' samples. The CDR3, as DNA: TGTGCCAGCAGCCTAGGGGCTAGCGGGCGAGATACGCAGTATTTT. This gives the protein CASSLGASGRDTQYF.